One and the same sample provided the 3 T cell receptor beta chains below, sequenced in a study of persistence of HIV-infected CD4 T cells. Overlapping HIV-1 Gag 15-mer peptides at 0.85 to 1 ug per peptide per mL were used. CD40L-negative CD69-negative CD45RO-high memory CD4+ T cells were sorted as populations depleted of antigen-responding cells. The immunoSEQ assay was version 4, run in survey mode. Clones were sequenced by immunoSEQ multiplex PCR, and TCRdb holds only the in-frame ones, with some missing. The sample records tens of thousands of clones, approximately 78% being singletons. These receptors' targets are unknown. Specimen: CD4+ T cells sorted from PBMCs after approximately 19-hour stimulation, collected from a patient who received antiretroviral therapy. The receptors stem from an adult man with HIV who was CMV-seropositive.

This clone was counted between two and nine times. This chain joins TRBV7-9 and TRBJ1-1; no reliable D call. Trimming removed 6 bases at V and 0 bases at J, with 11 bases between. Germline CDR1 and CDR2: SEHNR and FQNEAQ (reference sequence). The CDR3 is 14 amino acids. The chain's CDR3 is CASRPVGVNTEAFF. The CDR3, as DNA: TGTGCCAGCAGACCAGTGGGTGTGAACACTGAAGCTTTCTTT.

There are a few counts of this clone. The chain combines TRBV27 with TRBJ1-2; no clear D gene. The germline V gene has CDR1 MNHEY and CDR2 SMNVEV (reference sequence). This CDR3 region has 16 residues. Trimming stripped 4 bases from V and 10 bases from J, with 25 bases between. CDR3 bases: TGTGCCAGCAGTTCACCCGCGGTGGGTGTCGGAGGTGCCTACACCTTC. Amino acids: CASSSPAVGVGGAYTF.

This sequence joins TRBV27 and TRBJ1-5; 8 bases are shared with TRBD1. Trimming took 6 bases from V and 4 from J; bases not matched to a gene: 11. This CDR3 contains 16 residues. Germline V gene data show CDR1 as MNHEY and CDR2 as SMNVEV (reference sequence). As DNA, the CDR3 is TGTGCCAGCAGGCTACAAGGACAGGGAATTAATCAGCCCCAGCATTTT. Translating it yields CASRLQGQGINQPQHF.